The 10 T cell receptor beta chains below come from one sample, sequenced in a study of OX40 agonist ivuxolimab in advanced cancers. Clones were sequenced by immunoSEQ multiplex PCR, and TCRdb holds only the in-frame ones, with some missing. The table includes 70,000 to 95,000 clones, around 92% detected once. This sample comprised CD4+ or CD8+ T cells sorted from blood, obtained in a trial of the OX40 agonist ivuxolimab. These receptors all come from an adult with an advanced solid tumor such as melanoma, head and neck, liver or kidney cancer.

The rearrangement links TRBV28 to TRBJ2-3; D possibly corresponds to TRBD1 (5 bases). The CDR3 runs to 18 residues. Trimming cost V 6 bases and J 2 bases, with 24 bases left between them. CDR1 MDHEN and CDR2 SYDVKM come from the germline V gene. As DNA, the CDR3 is TGTGCCAGCAGCCTCGACGATAGACAGCTACTTTACACAGATACGCAGTATTTT. Encoded protein: CASSLDDRQLLYTDTQYF.

The genes are TRBV6-1 and TRBJ2-7; the D gene is possibly TRBD2 (6 bases). The CDR3 is 14 residues long. Per germline, CDR1 MNHNS and CDR2 SASEGT. V lost 1 base and J 13 bases, leaving 20 bases between the germline ends. For the CDR3, the DNA is TGTGCCAGCAGTGAAGGGGGCAGGACGGTGGGAGGATACTTC. This sequence encodes CASSEGGRTVGGYF.

In this sample, this clone turned up once. This chain uses TRBV29-1 with TRBJ1-1, with a possible D match to TRBD1 (6 bases). This CDR3 is 13 amino acids long. Trimming stripped 7 bases from V and 3 bases from J, with 15 bases between. The germline gives CDR1 SQVTM, CDR2 ANQGSEA. CDR3 DNA sequence: TGCAGCGCCCGTGGGGGGGGCGACACTGAAGCTTTCTTT. It translates to CSARGGGDTEAFF.

V gene TRBV19 combines with J gene TRBJ1-1; D is ambiguous. CDR3 size: 17 residues. V dropped 5 bases and J dropped 1 base, with 20 bases sitting between them. CDR1 LNHDA and CDR2 SQIVND come from the germline V gene (reference sequence). The CDR3: CASSLILLVGKNTEAFF. The DNA of the CDR3 is TGTGCCAGTAGTCTCATACTCCTTGTTGGCAAGAACACTGAAGCTTTCTTT.

The gene calls are TRBV5-5 and TRBJ2-3; TRBD2 aligns across 15 bases. J gave up 3 bases and V 0 bases, and 5 bases lay outside the gene matches. This CDR3 contains 18 residues. Germline CDR1 reads SGHKS; CDR2 reads YYEKEE (reference sequence). The CDR3 is CASSLGTSGRAGTDTQYF. In nucleotides, the CDR3 is TGTGCCAGCAGCTTGGGGACTAGCGGGAGGGCCGGGACAGATACGCAGTATTTT.

The chain couples TRBV5-4 to TRBJ2-5; D is perhaps TRBD1 (8 bases). The CDR3 is made up of 13 amino acids. Per the germline V gene, CDR1 is SGHNT and CDR2 is YYREEE (reference sequence). The V and J ends lost 4 bases and 9 bases respectively, with 16 bases between them. The chain's CDR3 is CASSITGGGAQYF. CDR3 nucleotide sequence: TGTGCCAGCAGCATCACAGGGGGAGGGGCCCAGTACTTC.

This chain uses TRBV19 with TRBJ2-7, with D possibly being TRBD1 or TRBD2 (5 bases each). CDR3 size: 15 residues. Germline-derived CDR1 and CDR2 are LNHDA and SQIVND (reference sequence). Between the trimmed V and J ends, which lost 6 bases and 2 bases, there was a span of 17 bases. CDR3 protein: CASSSLRDAAYEQYF. In DNA, the CDR3 is TGTGCCAGTAGCTCCCTCCGGGACGCAGCCTACGAGCAGTACTTC.

The chain joins TRBV30 to TRBJ1-1; tentatively, D is TRBD1 (6 bases). The CDR3 runs 14 residues. The V gene's germline CDR1 is GTSNPN and CDR2 SVGIG (reference sequence). Trimming shortened V by 3 bases and J by 2 bases, and 13 bases separated the two germline ends. The CDR3 bases are TGTGCCTGGAGCAGGACAGCCTCCAACACTGAAGCTTTCTTT. Residues: CAWSRTASNTEAFF.

The chain has TRBV4-1 and TRBJ2-1, with D perhaps TRBD2 (6 bases). The CDR3 totals 18 residues. Per the germline V gene, CDR1 is MGHRA and CDR2 is YSYEKL. Trimming pared 0 bases from V and 4 bases from J, leaving 19 bases between. The CDR3 spells CASSQEELAAVIYNEQFF. Here the CDR3 DNA reads TGCGCCAGCAGCCAAGAGGAGTTAGCGGCAGTTATATACAATGAGCAGTTCTTC.

This chain connects TRBV5-1 to TRBJ2-5; 7 bases are a match to TRBD2. Germline assignment: CDR1 SGHRS and CDR2 YFSETQ. The CDR3 loop spans 13 amino acids. The trim removed 5 bases at V and 5 bases at J, leaving 6 bases unmatched. This chain's CDR3 is CASRPTSRETQYF. CDR3 sequence (DNA): TGCGCCAGCAGGCCGACTAGCCGGGAGACCCAGTACTTC.